These 21 T cell receptor beta chains were sequenced from one sample in a study of molecular identifiers for immune sequencing clone quantification. Each CDR3 protein is one row after TCRdb ran MiXCR on the PCR reads. This sample has some 680,000 distinct CDR3 sequences, with roughly 27% found just once. Specimen: naive CD8+ T cells from blood, with Jurkat cell RNA spiked in. The subset was: FACS-sorted CD8+CD4-CCR7+CD45RA+ naive T cells. These receptors were collected from a human donor in good health. Some libraries in this study had Jurkat cell RNA spiked in.

This clonotype occurred many times. The J gene is TRBJ2-7, the V gene TRBV7-6; a weak D match, TRBD1 (7 bases). The V and J ends lost 5 bases and 2 bases respectively, with 13 bases between them. Germline-derived CDR1 and CDR2 are SGHVS and FNYEAQ. CDR3 size: 14 residues. The CDR3 spells CASSRDSGPYEQYF. The DNA for the CDR3 is TGTGCCAGCAGCCGGGACAGCGGGCCCTACGAGCAGTACTTC.

This clonotype showed up many times. The V call is TRBV4-3, the J call TRBJ2-5; 15 bases are a match to TRBD2. This CDR3 is built from 16 residues. V was clipped by 3 bases and J by 2 bases; unmatched bases: 1. Germline V gives CDR1 LGHNA, CDR2 YSLEER. CDR3 region: CASSQGLAGGQETQYF. In nucleotides, the CDR3 is TGCGCCAGCAGCCAGGGACTAGCGGGGGGTCAAGAGACCCAGTACTTC.

This rearrangement joins TRBV7-3 to TRBJ2-1; the D call may be TRBD1 or TRBD2 (5 bases each). The V and J ends lost 1 base and 2 bases respectively, with 9 bases between them. Germline assignment: CDR1 SGHTA and CDR2 FQGTGA. The CDR3 has 15 residues. CDR3 protein: CASSLRGVPYNEQFF. The CDR3 DNA reads TGTGCCAGCAGCTTAAGAGGGGTGCCCTACAATGAGCAGTTCTTC.

The chain uses TRBV6-2 or TRBV6-3 and TRBJ2-1; D may be TRBD1 or TRBD2 (5 bases each). CDR3 length: 16 residues. Trimming cost V 9 bases and J 0 bases, with 18 bases left between them. Germline lookup yields CDR1 MNHEY and CDR2 SVGEGT. The CDR3 nucleotides are TGTGCCAGTCACGCCTCGGGACCCCTCTCCTACAATGAGCAGTTCTTC. Translation: CASHASGPLSYNEQFF.

This clonotype was observed many times. The chain carries TRBV7-6 and TRBJ2-5, with TRBD1 matching over 10 bases. J gave up 4 bases and V 1 base, and 3 bases lay outside the gene matches. CDR1 SGHVS and CDR2 FNYEAQ come from the germline V gene. This CDR3 has 15 amino acids. CDR3 coding DNA: TGTGCCAGCAGCTTAGGGGGACAGGGGATAGAGACCCAGTACTTC. Encoded protein: CASSLGGQGIETQYF.

This clonotype was observed a single time. This could be a read error, since a much larger clone is one nucleotide away. This rearrangement joins TRBV6-1 to TRBJ2-7; D call uncertain. CDR3 size: 13 residues. Germline V CDR1 and CDR2: MNHNS, SASEGT. The CDR3 region has the DNA TGTGCCAGCAGTGAGACGGAGTCCTACGAGCGGTACTTC. Encoded protein: CASSETESYERYF.

The chain has TRBV7-9 and TRBJ1-3; possible D gene TRBD1, 5 bases. Per germline, CDR1 SEHNR and CDR2 FQNEAQ (reference sequence). Trimming pared 0 bases from V and 0 bases from J, leaving 12 bases between. The CDR3 totals 17 residues. The CDR3 DNA follows: TGTGCCAGCAGCTTAGCGTTTGGGGCAGCCTCTGGAAACACCATATATTTT. Residues: CASSLAFGAASGNTIYF.

This clonotype was recorded a few times. This chain links TRBV5-8 with TRBJ2-1; TRBD2 matches at 13 bases. The CDR3 is made up of 17 amino acids. From germline, CDR1 is SGHTS and CDR2 YDEGEE. J gave up 4 bases and V 1 base, and 5 bases lay outside the gene matches. The CDR3 nucleotides read TGTGCCAGCAGCTTGCCCGGGACTAGCGGGACATACAATGAGCAGTTCTTC. This encodes CASSLPGTSGTYNEQFF. Drawing the rest from reference TRBV5-8 and TRBJ2-1, the complete variable domain is EAGVTQSPTHLIKTRGQQATLRCSPISGHTSVYWYQQALGLGLQFLLWYDEGEERNRGNFPPRFSGRQFPNYSSELNVNALELEDSALYLCASSLPGTSGTYNEQFFGPGTRLTVL.

This clonotype has ten or more counts. The rearrangement uses TRBV12-3 or TRBV12-4 and TRBJ1-5, with D possibly being TRBD1 (5 bases). This CDR3 is 15 amino acids long. V gave up 5 bases and J gave up 0 bases, with 11 bases separating them. In DNA form, the CDR3 reads TGTGCCAGCAGTCTGACAGAAGATAGCAATCAGCCCCAGCATTTT. Its protein product is CASSLTEDSNQPQHF.

Turning to this clonotype: A much bigger clone sits one base away, suggesting this may be a read error. This rearrangement joins TRBV20-1 to TRBJ2-7, with D hard to call. CDR1 is DFQATT and CDR2 is SNEGSKA in the germline V gene (reference sequence). CDR3 length: 13 amino acids. V was trimmed by 3 bases and J by 1 base, leaving 10 bases between them. The CDR3 spells CSARAIRSYEQYF. For the CDR3, the DNA is TGCAGTGCTAGGGCTATTAGGTCCTACGAGCAGTACTTC.

At least ten counts were recorded for this clonotype. The chain carries TRBV7-6 and TRBJ2-3, with 8 positions matching TRBD2. V lost 0 bases and J lost 7; bases outside the gene matches: 15. Per the germline V gene, CDR1 is SGHVS and CDR2 is FNYEAQ. This CDR3 is built from 18 residues. The CDR3 sequence is CASSLAPWEAGVSNTQYF. CDR3 coding DNA: TGTGCCAGCAGCTTAGCTCCATGGGAAGCGGGAGTGTCAAATACGCAGTATTTT.

This chain uses TRBV20-1 with TRBJ1-1; D remains ambiguous. With 4 bases removed from V and 0 bases from J, the gap between germline ends came to 9 bases. The CDR3 is 13 amino acids. CDR1 DFQATT and CDR2 SNEGSKA come from the germline V gene (reference sequence). The CDR3: CSATLTLNTEAFF. As DNA, the CDR3 is TGCAGTGCTACACTGACATTGAACACTGAAGCTTTCTTT.

The CDR3 protein is CASSAGTGGLGETQYF. The CDR3 nucleotides read TGTGCCAGCAGCGCCGGGACAGGGGGCTTGGGAGAGACCCAGTACTTC. The chain joins TRBV9 to TRBJ2-5, with TRBD1 matching over 12 bases. Germline CDR1 and CDR2: SGDLS and YYNGEE. This CDR3 has 16 residues. The V and J ends lost 3 bases and 4 bases, in that order; junction bases with no gene match: 7.

This chain joins TRBV28 and TRBJ1-1; D gene uncertain. The germline V gene encodes CDR1 MDHEN and CDR2 SYDVKM. Deletions cut 1 base from V and 1 base from J, with 7 bases between. This CDR3 region has 14 residues. As DNA, the CDR3 is TGTGCCAGCAGTTTATATCCGGAGAACACTGAAGCTTTCTTT. Protein sequence: CASSLYPENTEAFF.

The chain employs TRBV5-4 and TRBJ2-1; TRBD2 matches 8 bases. The V gene end was trimmed by 2 bases and the J gene end by 4 bases; junction bases not matched to a gene: 8. CDR1 SGHNT and CDR2 YYREEE come from the germline V gene (reference sequence). The CDR3 is made up of 16 amino acids. CDR3 DNA: TGTGCCAGCAGCTTCCACGGTAGCGGGGAGTACAATGAGCAGTTCTTC. Its protein is CASSFHGSGEYNEQFF.

This clonotype has a count of ten or more. This chain links TRBV4-3 with TRBJ1-1; the D is unclear. CDR1 and CDR2 (germline): LGHNA, YSLEER. Trimming cost V 3 bases and J 5 bases, with 7 bases left between them. The CDR3 runs to 12 residues. CDR3 region: CASSHDGTEAFF. The CDR3 DNA reads as TGCGCCAGCAGCCACGATGGAACTGAAGCTTTCTTT.

This clonotype was counted at least ten times. The chain joins TRBV9 to TRBJ2-5, with D unresolved. CDR3 length equals 12 residues. CDR1 is SGDLS, CDR2 YYNGEE, per germline. V was shortened by 5 bases and J by 8 bases, with 13 bases between the two germline ends. The CDR3 is CASSDSSLTQYF. For the CDR3, the DNA is TGTGCCAGCAGTGACTCCTCTTTAACCCAGTACTTC.

This clonotype was seen ten or more times. The V and J genes are TRBV28 and TRBJ2-7; 9 bases line up with TRBD2. The CDR3 is made up of 15 amino acids. V shed 1 base and J 7 bases; nucleotides not matched to a gene: 8. The germline V gene has CDR1 MDHEN and CDR2 SYDVKM. The CDR3 region is CASSLLSSGIREQYF. The CDR3 bases are TGTGCCAGCAGTTTATTGTCTAGCGGGATTAGGGAGCAGTACTTC.

This clonotype was seen more than once but under ten times. CDR3 sequence reads: CSARQGLNSNQPQHF. The CDR3 coding sequence is TGCAGTGCTAGACAGGGGCTAAATAGCAATCAGCCCCAGCATTTT. The chain couples TRBV20-1 to TRBJ1-5; the D gene is possibly TRBD1 (6 bases). V shed 2 bases and J shed 0 bases, with 11 bases lying between them. From germline, CDR1 is DFQATT and CDR2 SNEGSKA (reference sequence). This CDR3 is built from 15 residues.

Many counts were recorded for this clonotype. J is TRBJ2-4 and V is TRBV5-6; tentative D call: TRBD1 (6 bases). V was cut by 5 bases and J by 6 bases, with 18 bases left in between. The V gene's germline CDR1 is SGHDT and CDR2 YYEEEE. The CDR3 sequence is 15 residues long. CDR3: CASSHLTGSRNIQYF. The CDR3 region has the DNA TGTGCCAGCAGTCATTTGACAGGCTCCCGAAACATTCAGTACTTC.

As concerns this clonotype: This could be a read error, since a much larger clone is one nucleotide away. The chain joins TRBV6-2 or TRBV6-3 to TRBJ1-1, with D hard to call. CDR3 size: 15 residues. CDR1 and CDR2 from the germline V gene are MNHEY and SVGEGT. CDR3 protein: CAGSEDGLANTEAFF. The CDR3 bases are TGTGCCGGCAGTGAGGACGGACTCGCGAACACTGAAGCTTTCTTT.